Listed here are 8 T cell receptor beta chains from one sample, sequenced in a study of blood T cell repertoires in COVID-19. Produced via immunoSEQ multiplex PCR; TCRdb's table is partial and in-frame only. The sample consists of more than 65,000 clones, 87% of them appearing once. The sequencing input was peripheral blood. The receptors were gathered from a woman of 80 years or more with active or convalescent COVID-19.

CDR3 protein: CASSPVGGRRGYTF. CDR3 in DNA: TGTGCCAGCAGCCCAGTGGGGGGGCGCCGTGGCTACACCTTC. The gene calls are TRBV7-2 and TRBJ1-2, with a weak D call TRBD1 (6 bases). Trimming pared 5 bases from V and 7 bases from J, leaving 17 bases between. Looked up from germline, CDR1 is SGHTA and CDR2 is FQGNSA. The length of the CDR3 is 14 residues.

The chain employs TRBV9 and TRBJ1-6, with D perhaps matching TRBD1 (5 bases). Germline V gene sequence: CDR1 SGDLS, CDR2 YYNGEE. This CDR3 is 16 amino acids long. V gave up 0 bases and J gave up 7 bases, with 14 bases separating them. In DNA form, the CDR3 reads TGTGCCAGCAGCGTAGACCCCACAGGCTCCAATTCACCCCTCCACTTT. Translation: CASSVDPTGSNSPLHF.

The chain couples TRBV4-1 to TRBJ2-5; TRBD1 agrees at 8 bases. After removal of 4 bases from V and 3 bases from J, the junction contained 4 bases not matched to a gene. The CDR3 is 14 amino acids. Germline lookup yields CDR1 MGHRA and CDR2 YSYEKL. The CDR3 DNA is TGCGCCAGCAGCCTTCAGGGGGCCAAAGAGACCCAGTACTTC. Protein sequence: CASSLQGAKETQYF.

This clone was picked up one time. The J gene is TRBJ2-3, the V gene TRBV18; 10 positions agree with TRBD1. The CDR3 extends over 16 amino acids. Germline CDR1 and CDR2: KGHSH and LQKENI. Trimming at V came to 4 bases and at J to 0 bases, leaving 4 bases not matched to a gene. This CDR3 reads CASSRTTGGSTDTQYF. In nucleotides, the CDR3 is TGTGCCAGCTCACGTACGACAGGGGGCAGCACAGATACGCAGTATTTT.

The chain is built from TRBV5-6 and TRBJ1-1, with D uncertain. Germline values: CDR1 SGHDT, CDR2 YYEEEE. Trimming removed 0 bases from V and 4 bases from J, with 13 bases in between. The CDR3 has 15 amino acids. The CDR3 region has the DNA TGTGCCAGCAGCTTGGTGAGGGTTCGGAGCACTGAAGCTTTCTTT. Amino acids: CASSLVRVRSTEAFF.

This sequence joins TRBV6-2 or TRBV6-3 and TRBJ2-2; 7 bases are a match to TRBD2. Germline V gene lookup returns CDR1 MNHEY and CDR2 SVGEGT. CDR3 length: 16 residues. V shed 5 bases and J 1 base; nucleotides not matched to a gene: 7. CDR3 sequence (DNA): TGTGCCAGCAGTAAGAGCGGGAAAGGGAACACCGGGGAGCTGTTTTTT. It translates to CASSKSGKGNTGELFF.

This clone was picked up one time. The chain links TRBV12-3 or TRBV12-4 to TRBJ1-1; D gene uncertain. The CDR3 runs 13 residues. Trimming removed 6 bases from V and 3 bases from J, with 11 bases in between. CDR3 sequence (DNA): TGTGCCAGCAGGCCGGGTTCGTACACTGAAGCTTTCTTT. Amino acid sequence: CASRPGSYTEAFF.

The chain couples TRBV7-2 to TRBJ2-3; the match to TRBD2 covers 9 bases. V lost 10 bases to trimming and J lost 2 bases; unmatched junction nucleotides: 10. In germline, CDR1 is SGHTA, CDR2 FQGNSA. The CDR3 runs to 15 residues. The chain's CDR3 is CATRPAGGPTDTQYF. CDR3 nucleotides: TGTGCCACCCGACCAGCGGGGGGACCCACAGATACGCAGTATTTT. Full variable domain (outside the CDR3, taken from reference TRBV7-2 and TRBJ2-3): GAGVSQSPSNKVTEKGKDVELRCDPISGHTALYWYRQSLGQGLEFLIYFQGNSAPDKSGLPSDRFSAERTGGSVSTLTIQRTQQEDSAVYLCATRPAGGPTDTQYFGPGTRLTVL.